This T cell receptor beta chain stems from a study of blood T cell repertoires in COVID-19. CDR1 PRHDT and CDR2 FYEKMQ come from the germline V gene (reference sequence). This CDR3 has 12 amino acids. V was clipped by 5 bases and J by 12 bases; unmatched bases: 6. Participants, about 18 to 100 years old, spanned under 30 US areas. Cohort 3 recovery required two negative PCRs, clearance, or symptom resolution. How the authors handled the data: Using reference gene primer amplification, nucleated cell counts were estimated. The assay was immunoSEQ multiplex PCR, and TCRdb's table has in-frame clones only and misses some. From that table come the V and J calls and clone size; the DNA was used to work out D and trimming. The table lists 330,000 or so clones, approximately 88% of them singletons.

The sample consisted of PBMCs or T cells enriched from blood (not recorded which). The chain employs TRBV13 and TRBJ2-1; 8 bases match TRBD1. The origin of this receptor is a man under 40 who had recovered from COVID-19. In nucleotides, the CDR3 is TGTGCCAGCAGCGAGGACAGGGAAGGGCAGTTCTTC. This encodes CASSEDREGQFF.